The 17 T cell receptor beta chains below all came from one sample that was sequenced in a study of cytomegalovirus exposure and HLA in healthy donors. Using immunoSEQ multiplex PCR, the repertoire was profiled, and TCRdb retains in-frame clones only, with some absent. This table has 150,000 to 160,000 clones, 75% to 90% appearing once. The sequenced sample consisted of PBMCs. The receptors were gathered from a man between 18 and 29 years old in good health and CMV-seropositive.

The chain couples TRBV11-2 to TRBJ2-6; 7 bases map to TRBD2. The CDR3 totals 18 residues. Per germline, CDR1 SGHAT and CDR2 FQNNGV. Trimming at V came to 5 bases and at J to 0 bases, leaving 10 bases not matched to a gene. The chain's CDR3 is CASSLRGGDHSGANVLTF. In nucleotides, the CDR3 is TGTGCCAGCAGCCTGAGGGGAGGGGATCACTCTGGGGCCAACGTCCTGACTTTC.

The CDR3 region has the DNA TGTGCCAGCTCAAGGGACAGGGGGACCCGCGAACGGCCCCTTGGAAACACCATATATTTT. Protein sequence: CASSRDRGTRERPLGNTIYF. The chain is built from TRBV18 and TRBJ1-3, with 11 nucleotides matching TRBD1. Per the germline V gene, CDR1 is KGHSH and CDR2 is LQKENI. The J segment lost 3 bases and the V segment lost 5 bases, leaving 18 bases of the junction unmatched. This CDR3 is built from 20 residues.

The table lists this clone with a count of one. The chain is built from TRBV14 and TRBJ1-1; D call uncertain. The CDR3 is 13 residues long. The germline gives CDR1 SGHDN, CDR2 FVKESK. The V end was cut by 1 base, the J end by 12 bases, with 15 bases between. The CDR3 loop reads CASSQVAPEGPFF. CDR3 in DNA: TGTGCCAGCAGCCAAGTAGCACCGGAGGGTCCTTTCTTT.

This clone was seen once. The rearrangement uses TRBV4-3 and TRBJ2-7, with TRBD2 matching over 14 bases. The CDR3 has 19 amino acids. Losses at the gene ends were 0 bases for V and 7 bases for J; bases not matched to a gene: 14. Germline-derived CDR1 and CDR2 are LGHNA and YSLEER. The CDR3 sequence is CASSQDSGKGLAGVREQYF. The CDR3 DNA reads TGCGCCAGCAGCCAAGATTCCGGTAAGGGACTAGCGGGAGTTCGAGAGCAGTACTTC.

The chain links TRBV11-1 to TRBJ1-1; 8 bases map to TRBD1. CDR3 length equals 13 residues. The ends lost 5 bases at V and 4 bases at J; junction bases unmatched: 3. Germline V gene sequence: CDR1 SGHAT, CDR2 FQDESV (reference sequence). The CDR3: CASSATGATEAFF. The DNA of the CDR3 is TGTGCCAGCAGCGCGACAGGGGCCACTGAAGCTTTCTTT.

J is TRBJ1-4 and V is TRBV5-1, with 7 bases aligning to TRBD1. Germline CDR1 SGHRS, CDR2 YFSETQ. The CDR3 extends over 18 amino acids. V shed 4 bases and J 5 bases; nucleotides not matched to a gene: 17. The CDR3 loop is CASSRWPGTEKTNEKLFF. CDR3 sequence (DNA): TGCGCCAGCAGCCGGTGGCCCGGGACAGAAAAGACGAATGAAAAACTGTTTTTT.

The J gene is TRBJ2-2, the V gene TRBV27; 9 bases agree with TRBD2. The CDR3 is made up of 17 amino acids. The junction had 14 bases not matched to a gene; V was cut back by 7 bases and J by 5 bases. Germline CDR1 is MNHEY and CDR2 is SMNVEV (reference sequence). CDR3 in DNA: TGTGCCAGCACTTCCCGATCGAGCGGGAGGAGTACCGGGGAGCTGTTTTTT. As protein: CASTSRSSGRSTGELFF.

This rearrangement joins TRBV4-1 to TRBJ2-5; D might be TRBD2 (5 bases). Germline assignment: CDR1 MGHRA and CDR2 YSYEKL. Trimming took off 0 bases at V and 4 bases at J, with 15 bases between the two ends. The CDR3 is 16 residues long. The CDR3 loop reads CASSQDSMGVRETQYF. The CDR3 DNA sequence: TGCGCCAGCAGCCAAGACAGTATGGGAGTCCGAGAGACCCAGTACTTC.

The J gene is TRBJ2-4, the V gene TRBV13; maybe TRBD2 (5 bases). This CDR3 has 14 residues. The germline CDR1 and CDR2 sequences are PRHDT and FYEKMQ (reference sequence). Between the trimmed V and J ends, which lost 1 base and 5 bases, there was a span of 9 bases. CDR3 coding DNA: TGTGCCAGCAGCTTAGCGGGGTTGGAAAACATTCAGTACTTC. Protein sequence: CASSLAGLENIQYF.

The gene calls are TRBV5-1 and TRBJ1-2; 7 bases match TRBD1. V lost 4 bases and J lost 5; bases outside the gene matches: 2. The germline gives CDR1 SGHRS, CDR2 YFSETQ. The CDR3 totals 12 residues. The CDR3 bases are TGCGCCAGCAGCCAGACAGGGTATGGCTACACCTTC. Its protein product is CASSQTGYGYTF.

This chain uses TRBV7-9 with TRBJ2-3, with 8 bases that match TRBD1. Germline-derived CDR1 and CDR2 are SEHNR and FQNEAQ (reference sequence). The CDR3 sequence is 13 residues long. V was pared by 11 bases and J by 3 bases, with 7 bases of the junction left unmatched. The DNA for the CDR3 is TGTGCCTCCTCAGGGGGCCTTACAGATACGCAGTATTTT. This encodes CASSGGLTDTQYF.

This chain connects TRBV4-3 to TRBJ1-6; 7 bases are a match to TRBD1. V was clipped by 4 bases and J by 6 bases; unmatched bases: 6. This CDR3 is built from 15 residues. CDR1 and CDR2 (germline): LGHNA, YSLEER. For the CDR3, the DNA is TGCGCCAGCAGCCGACAGGGCGTATTTAATTCACCCCTCCACTTT. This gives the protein CASSRQGVFNSPLHF.

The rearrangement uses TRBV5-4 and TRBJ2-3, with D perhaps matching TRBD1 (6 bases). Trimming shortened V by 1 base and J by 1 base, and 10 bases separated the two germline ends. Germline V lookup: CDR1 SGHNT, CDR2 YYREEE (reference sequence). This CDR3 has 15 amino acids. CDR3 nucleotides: TGTGCCAGCAGCTTGCAACCAGGGGGCACAGATACGCAGTATTTT. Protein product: CASSLQPGGTDTQYF.

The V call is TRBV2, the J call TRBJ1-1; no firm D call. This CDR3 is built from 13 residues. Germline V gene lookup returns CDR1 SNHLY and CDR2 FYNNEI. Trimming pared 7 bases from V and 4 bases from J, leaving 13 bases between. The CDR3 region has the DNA TGTGCCAGCAACCACCTAAGTTCCACTGAAGCTTTCTTT. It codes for CASNHLSSTEAFF.

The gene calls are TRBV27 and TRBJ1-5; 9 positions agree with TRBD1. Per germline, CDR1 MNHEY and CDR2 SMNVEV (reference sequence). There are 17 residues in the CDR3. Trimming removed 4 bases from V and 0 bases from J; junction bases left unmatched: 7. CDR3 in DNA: TGTGCCAGCAGTTCCCGGGACAGGGTCCTTAGCAATCAGCCCCAGCATTTT. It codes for CASSSRDRVLSNQPQHF.

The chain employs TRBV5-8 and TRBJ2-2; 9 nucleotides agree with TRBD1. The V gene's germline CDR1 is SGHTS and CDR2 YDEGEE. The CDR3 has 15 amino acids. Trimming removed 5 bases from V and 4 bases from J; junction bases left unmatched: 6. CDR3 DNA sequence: TGTGCCAGCAGACCAGGGGACAGGGCCACCGGGGAGCTGTTTTTT. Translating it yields CASRPGDRATGELFF.

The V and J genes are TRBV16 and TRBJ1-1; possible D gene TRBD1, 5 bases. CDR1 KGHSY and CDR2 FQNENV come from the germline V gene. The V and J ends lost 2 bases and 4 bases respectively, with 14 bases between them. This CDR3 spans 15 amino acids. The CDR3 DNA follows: TGTGCCAGCAGCCAAGACAGCGTGGCCGGCACTGAAGCTTTCTTT. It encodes CASSQDSVAGTEAFF.